This T cell receptor beta chain was obtained from a study of T cell responses to AZD1222 COVID-19 vaccine listed by TCRdb under 2021. Study-wide context: Because spike-specific TCR depth and breadth did not differ between the two schedules, AZD1222 recipients who got a second dose at roughly 4 weeks were pooled with those who got a second dose at roughly 12 weeks. TCR sequencing was performed for 230 to 250 trial participants, of whom 200 to 210 were given two doses of AZD1222 and 26 were given two doses of MenACWY control vaccine. Enrollment into the trials was organized by age into subgroups of 18-55, 56-69 and 70-plus years, and those subgroups contained about 150, 27 and 61 TCR-sequenced participants, respectively. Overall study results and their limits: Vaccine-associated CD4 TCRs spanned the whole spike protein, with dominant responses in regions 160-218 and 743-854. Conclusions about previously exposed vaccinees were limited because only a handful of AZD1222 recipients were SARS-CoV-2 seropositive at baseline. In the small 56-69-year group, the increase in depth fell short of significance, most likely because of low power. Most participants were white British and females outnumbered males, and the authors suggested that clonal diversity may have been underestimated. Reportedly, close to half of the unique spike-specific TCRs recognized epitopes lying outside the regions that are mutated in the B.1.351 and B.1.1.7 variants. Because no samples from the day 14 peak response were available, repertoires could be characterized only after the peak T cell response. Spike-specific TCR breadth and depth rose significantly after two AZD1222 doses compared with day 0 and with MenACWY recipients.

In light of the paper, this sample's time point label describes: baseline before first vaccination. The vaccinee samples were drawn from two UK trials, COV001 and COV002, one of which was a single-blind randomized controlled phase 2/3 trial testing AZD1222 (ChAdOx1 nCoV-19) in healthy adults. For TCRbeta chain sequencing, PBMC samples were collected from trial participants at day 0 and at day 28 after the second dose. This clone has only one observation. The specificity of this receptor is unknown. Per-base quality was not reported, and no clone a single base away is much larger than it. The CDR3 regions of human TCRbeta chains were analyzed by immunosequencing. The source study handled its data this way. Repertoire TCRs were matched against a reference library of SARS-CoV-2-specific TCRs generated with the MIRA antigen-specificity platform. Breadth meant the fraction of unique TCRs that were SARS-CoV-2-associated, whereas depth meant the fraction of total T cells that were SARS-CoV-2-associated. Using the MIRA data, each spike-specific TCR was assigned both to the spike region to which the TCR was reactive and to a CD4 or CD8 class. Log10-transformed breadth and depth values were compared by one-way ANOVA with Sidak's multiple comparisons tests. TCRdb's version of the immuneACCESS table is confined to in-frame rearrangements and falls short of the full clone set. An unresolved V gene accounts for under half of the shortfall where checked; the remainder is of unknown origin. From that table come the V and J calls and clone size; the DNA was used to work out D and trimming. The sample data list 95,000 to 110,000 clones, and about 91% of these were observed just once. The ten top clones hold roughly a sixth of the sample.

Ends trimmed: V by 1 base, J by 6 bases; bases unmatched to a gene: 4. Reading from cysteine to phenylalanine, the CDR3 counts 15 amino acids. CDR3 DNA only is kept here, 45 bases in frame from base 1. The germline V gene yields KGHSH for CDR1 and LQKENI for CDR2. Sequencing was performed on peripheral blood, taken on day 0 of AZD1222 vaccination. The V and J genes are TRBV18 and TRBJ1-5, and 9 junctional nucleotides match TRBD1. This clonotype was obtained from an adult in good health. CDR3 reads: CASSPRTGEVQPQHF. The DNA sequence is as follows: TGTGCCAGCTCACCACGGACAGGGGAGGTTCAGCCCCAGCATTTT.